These T cell receptor beta chains were read from a single sample in a study of cytomegalovirus exposure and HLA in healthy donors. Generated by immunoSEQ multiplex PCR, the TCRdb table keeps only in-frame clones and is missing some. The table includes about 200,000 clones, around 85% detected once. The sequenced sample consisted of PBMCs. These receptor sequences come from a man between 45 and 60 years old in good health and CMV-seronegative. CDR3s include the opening cysteine and the closing phenylalanine or tryptophan. The order of the fields is D gene, V gene, clone size, J gene, CDR3 DNA, CDR3 protein. The D gene is left open where the match is weak. Clone sizes are given selectively: once, few, many, or a class where the clone is expanded.

TRBD1	TRBV20-1	once	TRBJ2-7	TGCAGTGCGAGACAGGGCTACGAGCAGTACTTC	CSARQGYEQYF
TRBD2	TRBV4-1	.	TRBJ2-1	TGCGCCAGCAGCCAAGGACTAGCGCACTCCTACAATGAGCAGTTCTTC	CASSQGLAHSYNEQFF
TRBD1	TRBV7-3	.	TRBJ2-7	TGTGCCAGCAGCGCCGGGACAGGCTACGAGCAGTACTTC	CASSAGTGYEQYF
.	TRBV6-5	.	TRBJ2-3	TGTGCCAGCAGTTCCGACTACCTCATCTTCACAGATACGCAGTATTTT	CASSSDYLIFTDTQYF
TRBD2	TRBV5-1	.	TRBJ2-1	TGCGCCAGCAGCAGCAGAGGGACTAGCGATGAGCAGTTCTTC	CASSSRGTSDEQFF
.	TRBV30	.	TRBJ2-7	TGTGCCTTGACCGGGATATCCTACGAGCAGTACTTC	CALTGISYEQYF
TRBD2	TRBV5-1	.	TRBJ2-1	TGCGCCAGCAGCCGTCTAGCGGGAGATGGGAATGAGCAGTTCTTC	CASSRLAGDGNEQFF
TRBD1	TRBV15	few	TRBJ1-2	TGTGCCACCAGCGGACAGGGGGCGCTGGGCTATGGCTACACCTTC	CATSGQGALGYGYTF
.	TRBV15	.	TRBJ2-2	TGTGCCACCAGCAGAGAGGTTAGCGGGAACACCGGGGAGCTGTTTTTT	CATSREVSGNTGELFF
TRBD2	TRBV12-5	.	TRBJ2-5	TGTGCTAGTGCGCGACGGGCTAGCGGGAGAATCGGAGAGACCCAGTACTTC	CASARRASGRIGETQYF
.	TRBV5-1	.	TRBJ2-2	TGCGCCAGCAGCTTCGAGGGGGGGACCGGGGAGCTGTTTTTT	CASSFEGGTGELFF